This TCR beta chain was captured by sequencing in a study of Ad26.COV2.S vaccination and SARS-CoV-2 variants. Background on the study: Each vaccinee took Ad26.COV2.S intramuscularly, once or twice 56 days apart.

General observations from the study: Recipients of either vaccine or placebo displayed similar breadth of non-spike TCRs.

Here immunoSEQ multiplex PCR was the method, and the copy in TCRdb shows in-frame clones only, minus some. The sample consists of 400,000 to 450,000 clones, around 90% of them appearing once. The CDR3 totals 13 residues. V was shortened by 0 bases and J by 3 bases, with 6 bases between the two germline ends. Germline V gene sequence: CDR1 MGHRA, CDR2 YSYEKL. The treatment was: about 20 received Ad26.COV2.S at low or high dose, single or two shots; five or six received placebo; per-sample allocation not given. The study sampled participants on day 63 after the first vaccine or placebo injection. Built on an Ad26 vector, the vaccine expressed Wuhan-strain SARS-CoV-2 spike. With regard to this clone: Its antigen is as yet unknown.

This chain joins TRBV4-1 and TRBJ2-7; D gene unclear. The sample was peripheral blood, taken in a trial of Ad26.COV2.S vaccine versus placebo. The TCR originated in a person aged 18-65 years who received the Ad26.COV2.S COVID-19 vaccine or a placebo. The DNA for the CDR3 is TGCGCCAGCAGCCAAGAACAGTTCTACGAGCAGTACTTC. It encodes CASSQEQFYEQYF.